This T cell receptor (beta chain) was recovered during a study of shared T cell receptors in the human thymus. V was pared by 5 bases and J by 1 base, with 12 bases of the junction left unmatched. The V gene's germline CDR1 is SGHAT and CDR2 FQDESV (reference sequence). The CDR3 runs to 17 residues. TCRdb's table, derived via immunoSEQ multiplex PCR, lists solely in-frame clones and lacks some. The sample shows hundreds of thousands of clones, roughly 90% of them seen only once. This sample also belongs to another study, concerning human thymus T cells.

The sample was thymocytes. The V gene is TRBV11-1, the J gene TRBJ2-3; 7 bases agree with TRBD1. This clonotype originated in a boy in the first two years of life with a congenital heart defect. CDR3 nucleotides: TGTGCCAGCAGCCCCGGCGAGGGCAGGGGGTGCACAGATACGCAGTATTTT. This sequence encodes CASSPGEGRGCTDTQYF.